The 8 T cell receptor beta chains below all came from one sample that was sequenced in a study of T-cell reconstitution after alpha-beta-depleted transplantation in children. Construction of the TCRbeta library involved unique molecular identifiers. Using its own MiXCR run on the PCR reads, TCRdb lists one record per CDR3 protein. This table has under 850,000 distinct CDR3 sequences, about an eighth appearing once. The input for sequencing was PBMCs, taken before TCRalphabeta/CD19-depleted stem cell transplant. The source is a girl aged 2-10 years with congenital amegakaryocytic thrombocytopenia, due to receive a stem cell transplant.

This clonotype was found many times. The genes are TRBV3-1 and TRBJ2-1; D may be TRBD2 (6 bases). CDR1 and CDR2 (germline): LGHDT, YNNKEL (reference sequence). With 0 bases removed from V and 5 bases from J, the gap between germline ends came to 11 bases. The length of the CDR3 is 15 residues. CDR3 loop: CASSQEGGSDNEQFF. The CDR3 bases are TGTGCCAGCAGCCAAGAGGGAGGTTCTGACAATGAGCAGTTCTTC.

This clonotype was counted at least ten times. The gene calls are TRBV12-3 or TRBV12-4 and TRBJ2-1; no reliable D call. The CDR3 is 15 residues long. The germline V and J ends were trimmed by 3 bases and 6 bases, with 15 bases remaining between them. CDR3 bases: TGTGCCAGCAGTTTTTCTCGTGATTCCACCAATGAGCAGTTCTTC. This encodes CASSFSRDSTNEQFF.

The sample holds many counts of this clonotype. The rearrangement uses TRBV5-1 and TRBJ2-1; 9 bases agree with TRBD1. The CDR3 consists of 15 residues. Germline CDR1 and CDR2: SGHRS and YFSETQ. Trimming at V came to 3 bases and at J to 0 bases, leaving 1 base not matched to a gene. The CDR3 here is CASSSGQGSYNEQFF. The CDR3 DNA is TGCGCCAGCAGCTCGGGACAGGGCTCCTACAATGAGCAGTTCTTC.

Points on this clonotype: A read error may be the cause here, since a much bigger clone is one base away. The rearrangement links TRBV20-1 to TRBJ2-2; D possibly matches TRBD1 or TRBD2 (5 bases each). This CDR3 has 15 amino acids. Germline assignment: CDR1 DFQATT and CDR2 SNEGSKA (reference sequence). CDR3 nucleotides: TGCTGTGCTAGACCGGGGCGCTCGGATCCCGGGGAGCTGTTTTTT. Its translation: CCARPGRSDPGELFF.

This clonotype came up many times. The chain has TRBV7-2 and TRBJ2-3, with 7 positions matching TRBD2. The CDR3 contains 15 residues. CDR1 and CDR2 (germline): SGHTA, FQGNSA. After removal of 5 bases from V and 7 bases from J, the junction contained 12 bases not matched to a gene. The CDR3: CASSASGTGSNTQYF. CDR3 bases: TGTGCCAGCAGCGCGAGCGGGACTGGTTCGAATACGCAGTATTTT.

This clonotype was seen at least ten times. The V call is TRBV12-3 or TRBV12-4, the J call TRBJ2-5; the match to TRBD2 covers 7 bases. The CDR3 is made up of 16 amino acids. Trimming took 2 bases from V and 7 from J; bases not matched to a gene: 13. The CDR3 region is CASSLNPRTSGVTQYF. DNA of the CDR3: TGTGCCAGCAGTTTAAACCCCAGGACTAGTGGTGTGACCCAGTACTTC.

This clonotype was counted ten times or more. This chain uses TRBV25-1 with TRBJ2-1; TRBD2 agrees at 10 bases. CDR3 length: 13 amino acids. The V gene's germline CDR1 is MGHDK and CDR2 SYGVNS. Unmatched junction bases numbered 4, after V lost 5 bases and J lost 9 bases. CDR3 in amino acids: CASSRGLASEQFF. The CDR3 DNA follows: TGTGCCAGCAGTCGGGGACTAGCGAGTGAGCAGTTCTTC.

This clonotype has ten or more counts. This sequence joins TRBV29-1 and TRBJ1-4; D gene ambiguous. Germline V lookup: CDR1 SQVTM, CDR2 ANQGSEA. There are 13 residues in the CDR3. Trimming removed 7 bases at V and 4 bases at J, with 13 bases between. CDR3 bases: TGCAGCGCTAGACCGGGAAATAATGAAAAACTGTTTTTT. Translating it yields CSARPGNNEKLFF.